This is a list of T cell receptor beta chains from one sample in a study of blood T cell repertoires in COVID-19. This table comes from immunoSEQ multiplex PCR, and its TCRdb copy is limited to in-frame clones, with some not included. Here the sample spans 120,000 or so clones, about 86% being singletons. The sample taken for sequencing was peripheral blood. Receptor source: a man between 65 and 85 years old who had recovered from COVID-19. The conserved cysteine and the conserved F or W are not part of the CDR3 here. A D gene is named only where the DNA matches it firmly.

d_call	j_call	v_call	cdr3_aa
TRBD1	TRBJ1-5	TRBV9	ASSAQGVYQPQH
NA	TRBJ2-3	TRBV28	ASSFPGLADTQY
TRBD2	TRBJ2-7	TRBV28	ASGSGSSYEQY
TRBD2	TRBJ2-1	TRBV6-4	ASSDSLSGDHNEQF
TRBD1	TRBJ2-1	TRBV18	ASSFTGDRVQF
TRBD2	TRBJ2-1	TRBV30	AWSVLAGAHNEQF
TRBD2	TRBJ2-4	TRBV18	ASSPRREDIQY
TRBD1	TRBJ2-7	TRBV2	ASSRDRGLGEQY
TRBD1	TRBJ1-2	TRBV5-6	ASSRQGANYGYT
TRBD1	TRBJ1-1	TRBV7-6	ASSQIPGQGAFEAF
TRBD1	TRBJ2-7	TRBV7-8	ASSLGGRGPFEQY
NA	TRBJ2-1	TRBV4-1	ASSQAATSSYNEQF
TRBD2	TRBJ2-1	TRBV19	ASSLTDYSGRRNEQF
TRBD1	TRBJ2-2	TRBV5-1	ASALAQQGATGELF
TRBD2	TRBJ2-7	TRBV28	ASSLLAGYEQY
NA	TRBJ1-4	TRBV12-3/TRBV12-4	ASSFAAEKLF
TRBD1	TRBJ2-1	TRBV7-8	ASTLRLTGHNEQF
TRBD2	TRBJ2-7	TRBV9	ASSVGWLAGGIIDEQY
NA	TRBJ2-2	TRBV12-3/TRBV12-4	ASSFSPGELF
NA	TRBJ1-2	TRBV6-5	ASSYGRGRGYT
NA	TRBJ1-2	TRBV9	ASSVGADSNYGYT
NA	TRBJ2-7	TRBV4-1	ASSQDFSSYEQY
NA	TRBJ2-3	TRBV5-1	ASSPARPSPGTDTQY
TRBD1	TRBJ2-3	TRBV7-9	ASTIWGQGGTDTQY
TRBD1	TRBJ1-5	TRBV11-2	ASSPSGGTGVSNQPQH
NA	TRBJ2-1	TRBV6-6	ASNGESASCF
NA	TRBJ2-1	TRBV9	ASSVCVRAGGYNEQF
NA	TRBJ2-2	TRBV11-2	ASSLDLTGELF
TRBD1	TRBJ1-3	TRBV5-6	ASSPYRDREFRSGNTIY
NA	TRBJ2-7	TRBV12-1	ASSSLRTSGRSYEQY
NA	TRBJ2-7	TRBV28	ASSPGWVMSYEQY
NA	TRBJ1-1	TRBV29-1	SVNRANTEAF
NA	TRBJ1-6	TRBV5-1	ASSQAGPSNSPLH
NA	TRBJ1-6	TRBV2	ASSDQGLSSPLH
TRBD2	TRBJ2-1	TRBV3-1/TRBV3-2	ASSQDWGGRDYNEQF
NA	TRBJ1-1	TRBV7-9	ASSPQGENTEAF
NA	TRBJ2-1	TRBV4-1	ASSQERNNEQF
NA	TRBJ2-2	TRBV7-2	ASSLVGGVDTGELF
NA	TRBJ1-2	TRBV4-1	ASSQDSRQYGYT
TRBD1	TRBJ1-1	TRBV5-1	ASSSQGAIGNTEAF
NA	TRBJ2-3	TRBV28	ASSKGLGLSTDTQY
TRBD1	TRBJ2-7	TRBV5-1	ASNTGQGSYEQY
NA	TRBJ1-2	TRBV19	ASTRDNVHGYT
TRBD1	TRBJ2-7	TRBV7-2	ASSWDRGAYEQY
TRBD1	TRBJ1-2	TRBV5-4	ASSSRGRRGYT
TRBD2	TRBJ2-1	TRBV20-1	SASDNVGGINEQF
TRBD1	TRBJ1-4	TRBV10-3	AISESTGSNEKLF
TRBD1	TRBJ1-5	TRBV30	AWSGQGRQPQH
NA	TRBJ1-2	TRBV5-4	ASRRNRDGYT
TRBD1	TRBJ1-2	TRBV5-1	ASSGTGTGYGYT
TRBD1	TRBJ2-2	TRBV23-1	ASSHSGPTGKGTGELF
TRBD2	TRBJ2-6	TRBV5-1	ASSSAVTSGGLGANVLT
NA	TRBJ2-1	TRBV5-1	ASKVGGGYNEQF
NA	TRBJ1-5	TRBV30	AWSEGLAGEEPQH
NA	TRBJ2-7	TRBV7-2	ASSPQRGHSSYEQY